These 24 T cell receptor beta chains originate from one sample sequenced in a study of cytomegalovirus exposure and HLA in healthy donors. The PCR had 60 Vbeta and 13 Jbeta primers. This table comes from immunoSEQ multiplex PCR, and its TCRdb copy is limited to in-frame clones, with some not included. The table records about 82,000 clones, 65% to 85% of them present only once. Sequencing was done on a sample of PBMCs. The receptors come from a man aged 50 or older in good health and CMV-seronegative.

As concerns this clone: One end of the junction does not line up with germline, which may come from a read error. CDR3 sequence (DNA): TGTGCCAACAGTCACCGACGCGCCAAGGGAGTTTCACCCCTCCACTTT. It translates to CANSHRRAKGVSPLHF. This sequence joins TRBV6-9 and TRBJ1-6; D gene ambiguous. The CDR3 spans 16 residues. CDR1 and CDR2 from the germline V gene are MNHGY and SVAAGI.

This sequence joins TRBV10-3 and TRBJ2-3, with 9 bases fitting TRBD1. This CDR3 has 15 residues. The germline CDR1 and CDR2 sequences are ENHRY and SYGVKD. The J segment lost 4 bases and the V segment lost 4 bases, leaving 6 bases of the junction unmatched. CDR3 sequence: CAISGDRVIADTQYF. In nucleotides, the CDR3 is TGTGCCATCAGTGGGGACAGGGTTATTGCAGATACGCAGTATTTT.

The J gene is TRBJ1-1, the V gene TRBV11-3; tentative D call: TRBD1 (6 bases). Germline V lookup: CDR1 SGHNT, CDR2 YENEEA. Trimming took off 3 bases at V and 4 bases at J, with 12 bases between the two ends. The CDR3 length is 14 residues. CDR3 DNA sequence: TGTGCCAGCAGCTTCGTACAGGGACGCACTGAAGCTTTCTTT. Its translation: CASSFVQGRTEAFF. Combining the CDR3 with reference TRBV11-3 and TRBJ1-1 gives the whole variable domain EAGVVQSPRYKIIEKKQPVAFWCNPISGHNTLYWYLQNLGQGPELLIRYENEEAVDDSQLPKDRFSAERLKGVDSTLKIQPAELGDSAVYLCASSFVQGRTEAFFGQGTRLTVV.

V is TRBV19 and J is TRBJ2-3; 8 positions match TRBD1. The CDR3 has 16 residues. Germline loops: CDR1 LNHDA, CDR2 SQIVND (reference sequence). V lost 8 bases and J lost 4; bases outside the gene matches: 14. CDR3 amino acids: CASGKDRAGPSDTQYF. DNA for the CDR3: TGTGCCAGTGGTAAGGACAGGGCCGGTCCGTCAGATACGCAGTATTTT.

The chain employs TRBV9 and TRBJ1-1, with no clear D. The germline gives CDR1 SGDLS, CDR2 YYNGEE. The CDR3 spans 17 residues. The V end lost 0 bases, the J end lost 1 base, and 16 bases lay between the germline ends. CDR3 DNA sequence: TGTGCCAGCAGCGTAGGGGCAGGCGTGAGCTCGAACACTGAAGCTTTCTTT. As protein: CASSVGAGVSSNTEAFF. The entire variable domain, with the rest obtained from reference TRBV9 and TRBJ1-1, is as follows: DSGVTQTPKHLITATGQRVTLRCSPRSGDLSVYWYQQSLDQGLQFLIQYYNGEERAKGNILERFSAQQFPDLHSELNLSSLELGDSALYFCASSVGAGVSSNTEAFFGQGTRLTVV.

This chain connects TRBV6-5 to TRBJ2-1, with a tentative D call TRBD1 (6 bases). This CDR3 has 13 residues. V dropped 5 bases and J dropped 10 bases, with 15 bases sitting between them. Germline values: CDR1 MNHEY, CDR2 SVGAGI. CDR3 in DNA: TGTGCCAGCAGTCGAAACAGGGTTGGGGAGCAGTTCTTC. This translates into CASSRNRVGEQFF.

The J gene is TRBJ2-2, the V gene TRBV5-6, with a possible D match to TRBD2 (5 bases). In germline, CDR1 is SGHDT, CDR2 YYEEEE. V shed 4 bases and J shed 4 bases, with 17 bases lying between them. This CDR3 is 16 amino acids long. The CDR3 bases are TGTGCCAGCAGCGCGTACGGGGTCCTCTTCACCGGGGAGCTGTTTTTT. It yields the protein CASSAYGVLFTGELFF.

The chain combines TRBV7-9 with TRBJ1-1, with no clear D. This CDR3 comprises 15 residues. Per the germline V gene, CDR1 is SEHNR and CDR2 is FQNEAQ (reference sequence). Trimming removed 1 base at V and 1 base at J, with 10 bases between. The CDR3 region has the DNA TGTGCCAGCAGCTTAGATCCAGCGGAGAACACTGAAGCTTTCTTT. Residues: CASSLDPAENTEAFF. The full variable domain, its missing parts supplied by reference TRBV7-9 and TRBJ1-1, is DTGVSQNPRHKITKRGQNVTFRCDPISEHNRLYWYRQTLGQGPEFLTYFQNEAQLEKSRLLSDRFSAERPKGSFSTLEIQRTEQGDSAMYLCASSLDPAENTEAFFGQGTRLTVV.

The chain carries TRBV7-9 and TRBJ2-3, with TRBD1 matching 8 bases. Unmatched junction bases numbered 4, after V lost 2 bases and J lost 6 bases. This CDR3 is built from 14 residues. Germline V gene lookup returns CDR1 SEHNR and CDR2 FQNEAQ (reference sequence). The CDR3 nucleotides read TGTGCCAGCAGCTTATCAGGACAGGGCGATACGCAGTATTTT. Amino acid sequence: CASSLSGQGDTQYF. Supplemented by reference TRBV7-9 and TRBJ2-3, the full variable domain reads DTGVSQNPRHKITKRGQNVTFRCDPISEHNRLYWYRQTLGQGPEFLTYFQNEAQLEKSRLLSDRFSAERPKGSFSTLEIQRTEQGDSAMYLCASSLSGQGDTQYFGPGTRLTVL.

The chain is built from TRBV6-6 and TRBJ1-5; the D gene is possibly TRBD1 (6 bases). Germline V gene data show CDR1 as MNHNY and CDR2 as SVGAGI (reference sequence). V lost 7 bases to trimming and J lost 13 bases, with 26 bases between them. CDR3 length: 15 amino acids. The CDR3 spells CASTNGGRGTLMQHF. The CDR3 nucleotides read TGTGCCAGCACCAACGGCGGCAGGGGTACTTTGATGCAGCATTTT.

This chain connects TRBV9 to TRBJ2-3; TRBD1 matches 11 bases. This CDR3 has 16 residues. The V gene end was trimmed by 4 bases and the J gene end by 5 bases; junction bases not matched to a gene: 9. Germline CDR1 and CDR2: SGDLS and YYNGEE. CDR3 region: CASSLLDRGPQDTQYF. Here the CDR3 DNA reads TGTGCCAGCAGCTTATTGGACAGGGGGCCCCAAGATACGCAGTATTTT.

V is TRBV6-5 and J is TRBJ1-2; maybe TRBD1 (6 bases). The CDR3 covers 13 residues. Germline V CDR1 and CDR2: MNHEY, SVGAGI. Trimming cost V 5 bases and J 8 bases, with 15 bases left between them. The CDR3 here is CASSRGGFYGYTF. DNA for the CDR3: TGTGCCAGCAGTCGTGGGGGCTTTTACGGCTACACCTTC.

This clone was counted between two and nine times. V is TRBV5-6 and J is TRBJ1-5; no definite D call. Germline assignment: CDR1 SGHDT and CDR2 YYEEEE. This CDR3 is built from 13 residues. Trimming stripped 2 bases from V and 0 bases from J, with 3 bases between. CDR3 amino acids: CASSLYSNQPQHF. Here the CDR3 DNA reads TGTGCCAGCAGCTTATATAGCAATCAGCCCCAGCATTTT.

The chain is built from TRBV5-1 and TRBJ2-7; TRBD1 aligns across 10 bases. CDR3 length: 16 amino acids. After removal of 3 bases from V and 6 bases from J, the junction contained 12 bases not matched to a gene. Germline V gene lookup returns CDR1 SGHRS and CDR2 YFSETQ. CDR3 DNA sequence: TGCGCCAGCAGCTCGGGGGACAGGGGCCGCGGGGGCGAGCAGTACTTC. Encoded protein: CASSSGDRGRGGEQYF.

V is TRBV27 and J is TRBJ2-3; D perhaps matches TRBD1 (6 bases). Trimming shortened V by 5 bases and J by 1 base, and 16 bases separated the two germline ends. This CDR3 is built from 16 residues. CDR1 is MNHEY and CDR2 is SMNVEV in the germline V gene (reference sequence). The CDR3 DNA reads TGTGCCAGCAGTCCCCTCCGGGACACGGGCACAGATACGCAGTATTTT. As protein: CASSPLRDTGTDTQYF.

This clone has only a few counts. The V call is TRBV5-1, the J call TRBJ2-7; D perhaps matches TRBD1 (6 bases). V was trimmed by 4 bases and J by 0 bases, leaving 17 bases between them. The CDR3 totals 16 residues. Germline V gene data show CDR1 as SGHRS and CDR2 as YFSETQ. The CDR3 DNA follows: TGCGCCAGCAGCCCAGGTCACCGGGACACCTCCTACGAGCAGTACTTC. Its translation is CASSPGHRDTSYEQYF.

J is TRBJ1-6 and V is TRBV19; D is uncertain. Trimming took 4 bases from V and 14 from J, leaving 18 bases between them. This CDR3 is 14 amino acids long. From germline, CDR1 is LNHDA and CDR2 SQIVND (reference sequence). CDR3 residues: CASSTPGSVVALHF. DNA for the CDR3: TGTGCCAGTAGTACTCCAGGATCCGTGGTGGCCCTCCACTTT.

The V gene is TRBV7-2, the J gene TRBJ2-5, with a tentative D call TRBD1 (6 bases). The J call is uncertain, as TRBJ2-7 better fits the DNA end. The CDR3 length is 18 residues. Germline CDR1 and CDR2: SGHTA and FQGNSA. CDR3 protein: CARWRGSDLLQGGYEQYF. CDR3 coding DNA: TGTGCGAGATGGAGAGGGTCTGACCTGTTACAGGGTGGCTACGAGCAGTACTTC.

This clone was detected once. The genes are TRBV18 and TRBJ2-1; 8 bases align to TRBD2. This CDR3 contains 16 residues. Trimming cost V 6 bases and J 2 bases; bases outside gene matches: 9. CDR1 and CDR2 (germline): KGHSH, LQKENI. The CDR3 region is CASSLTSGNPYNEQFF. In DNA form, the CDR3 reads TGTGCCAGCTCGCTAACTAGCGGTAACCCCTACAATGAGCAGTTCTTC.

The chain carries TRBV14 and TRBJ2-1; a possible D gene is TRBD2 (6 bases). The CDR3 is 11 amino acids. The V gene lost 6 bases and the J gene lost 10 bases, with 10 bases spanning the gap. Per germline, CDR1 SGHDN and CDR2 FVKESK. The DNA for the CDR3 is TGTGCCAGCAGTGCGGAGGGCGAGCAGTTCTTC. Protein product: CASSAEGEQFF. The full variable domain, with the rest looked up from reference TRBV14 and TRBJ2-1, is EAGVTQFPSHSVIEKGQTVTLRCDPISGHDNLYWYRRVMGKEIKFLLHFVKESKQDESGMPNNRFLAERTGGTYSTLKVQPAELEDSGVYFCASSAEGEQFFGPGTRLTVL.

The rearrangement uses TRBV2 and TRBJ1-2; D possibly corresponds to TRBD1 (6 bases). Germline lookup yields CDR1 SNHLY and CDR2 FYNNEI. The CDR3 is made up of 15 amino acids. V gave up 7 bases and J gave up 2 bases, with 17 bases separating them. CDR3 coding DNA: TGTGCCAGCAATACACAGGGTGGTGGCAACTATGGCTACACCTTC. This gives the protein CASNTQGGGNYGYTF.

The genes are TRBV6-5 and TRBJ1-2; D is unresolved. The CDR3 covers 16 residues. Per the germline V gene, CDR1 is MNHEY and CDR2 is SVGAGI. V lost 1 base, J lost 6 bases, and 18 bases lay in between. CDR3 in amino acids: CASSYLWGGMTDGYTF. In DNA, the CDR3 is TGTGCCAGCAGTTACTTGTGGGGAGGGATGACCGATGGCTACACCTTC.

The chain links TRBV6-1 to TRBJ2-4, with 7 nucleotides matching TRBD2. Germline loops: CDR1 MNHNS, CDR2 SASEGT. This CDR3 has 15 residues. With V trimmed by 5 bases and J by 0 bases, 4 bases remained unmatched. CDR3 region: CASSRDYGAKNIQYF. DNA for the CDR3: TGTGCCAGCAGTAGGGACTACGGAGCCAAAAACATTCAGTACTTC.

On this clone itself: One junction end disagrees with the germline gene, perhaps due to a read error. This chain links TRBV7-9 with TRBJ1-1; D remains ambiguous. CDR3 length: 13 residues. Germline V lookup: CDR1 SEHNR, CDR2 FQNEAQ (reference sequence). The chain's CDR3 is CSSSFAGNTEAFF. In DNA, the CDR3 is TGTTCCAGCAGCTTCGCGGGGAACACTGAAGCTTTCTTT.